Each of the 20 T cell receptor beta chains below was sequenced from the same sample in a study of early T cells in non-severe SARS-CoV-2 infection. TCRdb used MiXCR to reprocess the 5' RACE reads, holding one entry per CDR3 protein. Of tens of thousands of distinct CDR3 sequences listed, about 4.5% are singletons. The sequenced material came from whole blood. The receptors stem from an adult who was a healthcare worker with PCR-confirmed SARS-CoV-2 infection or an uninfected control (not recorded which).

In this sample, this clonotype turned up many times. The chain recombines TRBV20-1 with TRBJ2-3, with 7 bases identical to TRBD2. The CDR3 length is 16 residues. Germline V gene lookup returns CDR1 DFQATT and CDR2 SNEGSKA (reference sequence). Losses at the gene ends were 0 bases for V and 2 bases for J; bases not matched to a gene: 8. CDR3 in amino acids: CSARESGGGFTDTQYF. CDR3 sequence (DNA): TGCAGTGCTAGAGAATCTGGGGGGGGATTCACAGATACGCAGTATTTT.

Ten or more counts support this clonotype. The chain has TRBV12-5 and TRBJ2-1, with D perhaps given as TRBD1 or TRBD2 (5 bases each). Germline V gene sequence: CDR1 LGHNT, CDR2 FRNRAP. V lost 3 bases, J lost 9 bases, and 18 bases lay in between. There are 15 residues in the CDR3. CDR3: CASGFWGLGFVEQFF. The CDR3 DNA sequence: TGTGCTAGTGGTTTTTGGGGGTTGGGTTTTGTTGAGCAGTTCTTC.

This clonotype was seen repeatedly, ten times or more. The J gene is TRBJ1-1, the V gene TRBV5-1; D is ambiguous. Germline assignment: CDR1 SGHRS and CDR2 YFSETQ. The CDR3 contains 12 residues. Trimming took 4 bases from V and 2 from J, leaving 6 bases between them. Here the CDR3 reads CASSVGNTEAFF. The CDR3 DNA sequence: TGCGCCAGCAGCGTGGGAAACACTGAAGCTTTCTTT.

This clonotype was recorded many times. The chain is built from TRBV12-3 or TRBV12-4 and TRBJ1-2; 9 positions match TRBD1. The CDR3 is made up of 17 amino acids. J gave up 10 bases and V 6 bases, and 21 bases lay outside the gene matches. CDR3 nucleotides: TGTGCCAGCAGACTACAGGGGGCGGGCCAAACCACCAGCCCCTACACCTTC. It is translated as CASRLQGAGQTTSPYTF.

This clonotype was seen a few times. The CDR3 spells CASSETEETQYF. CDR3 DNA sequence: TGTGCCAGCAGTGAAACCGAAGAGACCCAGTACTTC. The J gene is TRBJ2-5, the V gene TRBV11-2; unclear D gene. CDR3 size: 12 residues. The germline CDR1 and CDR2 sequences are SGHAT and FQNNGV. Between the trimmed V and J ends, which lost 6 bases and 3 bases, there was a span of 8 bases.

By sample fraction, this clonotype is medium-sized. The chain has TRBV12-2 and TRBJ2-3; the listed D gene, TRBD1, was not tested against the DNA. TRBV12-2 corresponds to a pseudogene. The CDR3 runs 16 residues. In DNA, the CDR3 is TGTGCAAGTCGCTTGAAGTGGGACAACCGGGCGGATACGCAGTATTTT. This translates into CASRLKWDNRADTQYF.

This clonotype was seen repeatedly, ten times or more. The chain carries TRBV5-4 and TRBJ2-1; 7 bases fit TRBD1. V shed 3 bases, J shed 7 bases, and the junction held 7 bases outside the gene matches. The CDR3 is 14 amino acids. The germline CDR1 and CDR2 sequences are SGHNT and YYREEE (reference sequence). This CDR3 is CASSSDRVLNEQFF. The CDR3 region has the DNA TGTGCCAGCAGCTCCGACAGGGTGCTGAATGAGCAGTTCTTC. The full variable domain, in which reference TRBV5-4 and TRBJ2-1 provide the parts outside the CDR3, is ETGVTQSPTHLIKTRGQQVTLRCSSQSGHNTVSWYQQALGQGPQFIFQYYREEENGRGNFPPRFSGLQFPNYSSELNVNALELDDSALYLCASSSDRVLNEQFFGPGTRLTVL.

This clonotype was seen a few times. The chain is built from TRBV7-8 and TRBJ2-7, with 9 bases that match TRBD2. The V gene end was trimmed by 4 bases and the J gene end by 3 bases; junction bases not matched to a gene: 7. The germline gives CDR1 SGHVS, CDR2 FQNEAQ. The CDR3 consists of 15 residues. The CDR3 spells CASSSRTSAYYEQYF. CDR3 sequence (DNA): TGTGCCAGCAGCTCACGGACTAGCGCCTACTACGAGCAGTACTTC.

This clonotype was detected ten times or more. This chain connects TRBV9 to TRBJ2-2; 10 nucleotides line up with TRBD2. Germline CDR1 and CDR2: SGDLS and YYNGEE. V gave up 4 bases and J gave up 1 base; unmatched junction bases: 7. This CDR3 comprises 17 residues. The CDR3: CASSILSSGGNTGELFF. DNA of the CDR3: TGTGCCAGCAGCATTCTTTCTAGCGGGGGGAACACCGGGGAGCTGTTTTTT.

This clonotype was counted between two and nine times. This sequence joins TRBV2 and TRBJ1-1; D is possibly TRBD1 (6 bases). Trimming took 5 bases from V and 0 from J, leaving 10 bases between them. The length of the CDR3 is 14 residues. Germline CDR1 and CDR2: SNHLY and FYNNEI. The CDR3 DNA reads TGTGCCAGCAGTCTCCAGGGGATGAACACTGAAGCTTTCTTT. It encodes CASSLQGMNTEAFF.

This clonotype has ten or more counts. The chain carries TRBV11-2 and TRBJ2-7, with a tentative D call TRBD2 (6 bases). The CDR3 totals 14 residues. Trimming took 3 bases from V and 5 from J, leaving 14 bases between them. CDR1 is SGHAT and CDR2 is FQNNGV in the germline V gene. CDR3 region: CASSLGLPSNEQYF. The CDR3 DNA reads TGTGCCAGCAGCTTGGGACTTCCATCCAACGAGCAGTACTTC.

This clonotype was seen repeatedly, ten times or more. Here the CDR3 reads CAISEGGLSTEYF. Written as DNA, the CDR3 is TGTGCCATCAGTGAGGGGGGACTATCAACAGAGTACTTC. This chain uses TRBV10-3 with TRBJ2-5; TRBD2 agrees at 7 bases. The CDR3 contains 13 residues. Germline lookup yields CDR1 ENHRY and CDR2 SYGVKD. V was pared by 2 bases and J by 12 bases, with 9 bases of the junction left unmatched.

Many counts were recorded for this clonotype. This sequence joins TRBV20-1 and TRBJ2-7; TRBD1 agrees at 8 bases. Germline lookup yields CDR1 DFQATT and CDR2 SNEGSKA (reference sequence). V lost 8 bases to trimming and J lost 3 bases; unmatched junction nucleotides: 15. The CDR3 has 15 amino acids. This CDR3 is CSPGAGQGPFYEQYF. The CDR3 nucleotides are TGCAGTCCCGGGGCAGGACAGGGCCCTTTCTACGAGCAGTACTTC.

Comments on this clonotype: This may stem from a read error, because a much larger clone lies one nucleotide away. The chain employs TRBV6-5 and TRBJ1-2; no firm D call. There are 13 residues in the CDR3. Germline values: CDR1 MNHEY, CDR2 SVGAGI. Trimming left V 10 bases short and J 6 bases short, with 18 bases between. CDR3 amino acids: CANRLQSFNGYTF. Written as DNA, the CDR3 is TGTGCCAACAGACTCCAGTCGTTCAATGGCTACACCTTC.

The chain couples TRBV5-1 to TRBJ2-5; no clear D. The CDR3 length is 12 residues. The germline gives CDR1 SGHRS, CDR2 YFSETQ. V gave up 2 bases and J gave up 5 bases, with 7 bases separating them. The CDR3 sequence is CASSLVGETQYF. The CDR3 DNA reads as TGCGCCAGCAGCTTAGTCGGGGAGACCCAGTACTTC.

This clonotype was recorded at least ten times. V usage is TRBV6-5 and J usage is TRBJ1-5; D is perhaps TRBD1 (5 bases). Germline CDR1 and CDR2: MNHEY and SVGAGI. V shed 4 bases and J shed 1 base, with 11 bases lying between them. The CDR3 covers 15 residues. CDR3 coding DNA: TGTGCCAGCAGTTCGACCGGGACGAGCAATCAGCCCCAGCATTTT. Translating it yields CASSSTGTSNQPQHF.

This clonotype was observed many times. The chain carries TRBV7-9 and TRBJ2-1, with D perhaps TRBD2 (5 bases). The V end was cut by 1 base, the J end by 9 bases, with 31 bases between. The CDR3 covers 20 residues. CDR1 and CDR2 from the germline V gene are SEHNR and FQNEAQ (reference sequence). The CDR3 bases are TGTGCCAGCAGCTTAGGCCCTTCACGGGATCGGGCCGGGCCGCCCTTTGAGCAGTTCTTC. Residues: CASSLGPSRDRAGPPFEQFF.

This clonotype appeared many times. The rearrangement links TRBV11-2 to TRBJ2-2; no reliable D call. Per germline, CDR1 SGHAT and CDR2 FQNNGV. The V end was cut by 5 bases, the J end by 9 bases, with 13 bases between. The CDR3 sequence is 13 residues long. The CDR3 protein is CASSRAPRWELFF. As DNA, the CDR3 is TGTGCCAGCAGCCGGGCTCCCAGGTGGGAGCTGTTTTTT.

In this sample, this clonotype turned up many times. The CDR3 DNA sequence: TGTGCCAGCAGCTTAGGGACAGATAATGAAAAACTGTTTTTT. Amino acids: CASSLGTDNEKLFF. The J gene is TRBJ1-4, the V gene TRBV7-9, with D perhaps TRBD1 (6 bases). Trimming took off 1 base at V and 4 bases at J, with 7 bases between the two ends. CDR3 length: 14 residues. Germline lookup yields CDR1 SEHNR and CDR2 FQNEAQ (reference sequence).

This clonotype has at least ten counts. This chain joins TRBV29-1 and TRBJ2-1, with a weak D call TRBD2 (5 bases). The CDR3 has 17 residues. The germline gives CDR1 SQVTM, CDR2 ANQGSEA. Trimming removed 3 bases from V and 3 bases from J, with 21 bases in between. The CDR3 DNA is TGCAGCGTTGAGAACCCTAGTTCAGGAGCGGTCTACAATGAGCAGTTCTTC. Translated, it gives CSVENPSSGAVYNEQFF.